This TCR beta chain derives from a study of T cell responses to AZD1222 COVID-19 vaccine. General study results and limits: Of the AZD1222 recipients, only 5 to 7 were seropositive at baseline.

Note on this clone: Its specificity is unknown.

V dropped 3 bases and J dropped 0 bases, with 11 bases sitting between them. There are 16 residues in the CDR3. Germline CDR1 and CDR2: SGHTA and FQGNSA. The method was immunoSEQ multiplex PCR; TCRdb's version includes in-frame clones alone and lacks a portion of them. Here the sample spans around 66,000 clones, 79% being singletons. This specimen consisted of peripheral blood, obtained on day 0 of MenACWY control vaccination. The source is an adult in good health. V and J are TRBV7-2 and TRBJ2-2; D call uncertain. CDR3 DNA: TGTGCCAGCAGCTTCCGTAGCCGCGCGAACACCGGGGAGCTGTTTTTT. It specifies CASSFRSRANTGELFF.